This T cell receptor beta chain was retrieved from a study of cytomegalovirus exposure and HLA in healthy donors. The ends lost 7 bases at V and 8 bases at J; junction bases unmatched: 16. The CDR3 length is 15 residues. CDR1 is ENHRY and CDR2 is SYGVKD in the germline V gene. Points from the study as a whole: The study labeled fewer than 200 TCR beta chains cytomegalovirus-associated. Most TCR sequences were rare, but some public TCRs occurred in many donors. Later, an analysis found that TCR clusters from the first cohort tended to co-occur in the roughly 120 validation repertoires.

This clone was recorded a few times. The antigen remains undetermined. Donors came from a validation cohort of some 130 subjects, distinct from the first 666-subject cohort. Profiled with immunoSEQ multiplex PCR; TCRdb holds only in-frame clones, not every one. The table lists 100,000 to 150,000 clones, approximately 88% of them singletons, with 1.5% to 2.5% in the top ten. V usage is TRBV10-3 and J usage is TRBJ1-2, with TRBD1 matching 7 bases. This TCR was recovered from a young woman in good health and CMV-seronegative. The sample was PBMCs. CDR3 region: CAIMFRKKGGAGYTF. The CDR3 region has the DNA TGTGCCATCATGTTTCGAAAGAAAGGGGGCGCCGGCTACACCTTC.